The 29 T cell receptor beta chains reported below all come from one sample, sequenced in a study of control samples from healthy donors and cancer patients. Assay: immunoSEQ multiplex PCR; the TCRdb copy retains only in-frame clones and omits some. The sample has 140,000 to 150,000 clones, 75% to 95% seen once. Sequenced: blood. Receptors originate from a man aged 30-40 years in good health.

This chain links TRBV7-9 with TRBJ1-2, with no clear D. Between the trimmed V and J ends, which lost 2 bases and 6 bases, there was a span of 7 bases. The CDR3 sequence is 12 residues long. In germline, CDR1 is SEHNR, CDR2 FQNEAQ (reference sequence). The CDR3 reads CASSLRQDGYTF. CDR3 nucleotides: TGTGCCAGCAGCTTAAGGCAGGATGGCTACACCTTC. Full variable domain (missing parts from reference TRBV7-9 and TRBJ1-2): DTGVSQNPRHKITKRGQNVTFRCDPISEHNRLYWYRQTLGQGPEFLTYFQNEAQLEKSRLLSDRFSAERPKGSFSTLEIQRTEQGDSAMYLCASSLRQDGYTFGSGTRLTVV.

The V and J genes are TRBV6-5 and TRBJ1-1; D ambiguous. Germline V gene data show CDR1 as MNHEY and CDR2 as SVGAGI. This CDR3 region has 10 residues. Trimming removed 7 bases at V and 7 bases at J, with 7 bases between. CDR3 region: CASILLEAFF. DNA for the CDR3: TGTGCCAGCATTCTTCTTGAAGCTTTCTTT.

The chain employs TRBV27 and TRBJ1-2; D might be TRBD1 (5 bases). The CDR3 covers 13 residues. With 4 bases removed from V and 6 bases from J, the gap between germline ends came to 12 bases. CDR1 and CDR2 (germline): MNHEY, SMNVEV (reference sequence). This CDR3 is CASSSRDGNGYTF. CDR3 coding DNA: TGTGCCAGCAGTTCCCGGGACGGGAATGGCTACACCTTC.

As concerns this clone: Other DNA sequences in the same sample also yield this CDR3. The chain couples TRBV9 to TRBJ2-7, with TRBD1 matching 7 bases. Trimming at V came to 2 bases and at J to 1 base, leaving 0 bases not matched to a gene. The CDR3 consists of 13 residues. Per the germline V gene, CDR1 is SGDLS and CDR2 is YYNGEE. CDR3 nucleotide sequence: TGTGCCAGCAGCGTGGGACAGTCCTACGAGCAGTACTTC. Its translation: CASSVGQSYEQYF.

The rearrangement joins TRBV19 to TRBJ1-6; maybe TRBD1 (6 bases). The CDR3 length is 14 residues. CDR1 is LNHDA, CDR2 SQIVND, per germline (reference sequence). Trimming cost V 4 bases and J 8 bases, with 12 bases left between them. Here the CDR3 reads CASSTQRTDSPLHF. In DNA, the CDR3 is TGTGCCAGTAGTACACAAAGGACAGATTCACCCCTCCACTTT.

The chain has TRBV30 and TRBJ1-1; TRBD1 might be the D (5 bases). The CDR3 loop spans 14 amino acids. V dropped 4 bases and J dropped 0 bases, with 12 bases sitting between them. CDR1 and CDR2 (germline): GTSNPN, SVGIG (reference sequence). The CDR3 DNA sequence: TGTGCCTGGAACCAGGGAATCATGAACACTGAAGCTTTCTTT. Translated, it gives CAWNQGIMNTEAFF.

The CDR3 reads CASSRRDNYEQYF. CDR3 in DNA: TGTGCCAGCAGCCGACGGGACAACTACGAGCAGTACTTC. The chain couples TRBV7-9 to TRBJ2-7; TRBD1 is a possible D gene (6 bases). The CDR3 sequence is 13 residues long. V gave up 5 bases and J gave up 3 bases, with 11 bases separating them. In germline, CDR1 is SEHNR, CDR2 FQNEAQ (reference sequence).

This clone was counted a single time. This sequence joins TRBV10-3 and TRBJ1-4; no reliable D call. The germline V and J ends were trimmed by 5 bases and 8 bases, with 9 bases remaining between them. Per germline, CDR1 ENHRY and CDR2 SYGVKD. The CDR3 has 12 amino acids. The CDR3 region is CAISLQGEKLFF. The CDR3, as DNA: TGTGCCATCAGTCTCCAAGGGGAAAAACTGTTTTTT.

The chain couples TRBV7-2 to TRBJ1-1; tentatively, D is TRBD1 (5 bases). Germline-derived CDR1 and CDR2 are SGHTA and FQGNSA. CDR3 length: 14 amino acids. Trimming left V 4 bases short and J 6 bases short, with 15 bases between. DNA for the CDR3: TGTGCCAGCAGCTCCCGGGCCCGGGGGGCTGAAGCTTTCTTT. This codes for CASSSRARGAEAFF.

The V call is TRBV6-6, the J call TRBJ1-5, with unresolved D. V was pared by 8 bases and J by 0 bases, with 14 bases between. The germline gives CDR1 MNHNY, CDR2 SVGAGI (reference sequence). The CDR3 consists of 15 residues. The CDR3 is CASLWSDYSNQPQHF. The CDR3 DNA is TGTGCCAGCCTCTGGTCGGACTATAGCAATCAGCCCCAGCATTTT.

V is TRBV19 and J is TRBJ2-5; D remains ambiguous. Per the germline V gene, CDR1 is LNHDA and CDR2 is SQIVND (reference sequence). V lost 2 bases to trimming and J lost 0 bases, with 7 bases between them. This CDR3 is 14 amino acids long. This chain's CDR3 is CASSISQYQETQYF. For the CDR3, the DNA is TGTGCCAGTAGTATAAGCCAGTACCAAGAGACCCAGTACTTC. The whole variable domain, filled in from reference TRBV19 and TRBJ2-5, reads DGGITQSPKYLFRKEGQNVTLSCEQNLNHDAMYWYRQDPGQGLRLIYYSQIVNDFQKGDIAEGYSVSREKKESFPLTVTSAQKNPTAFYLCASSISQYQETQYFGPGTRLLVL.

The CDR3 loop reads CASSLPTSGGTNEQFF. CDR3 nucleotide sequence: TGTGCCAGCAGCTTACCCACTAGCGGGGGGACAAATGAGCAGTTCTTC. V and J are TRBV7-9 and TRBJ2-1, with 12 bases aligning to TRBD2. V lost 2 bases and J lost 7; bases outside the gene matches: 6. CDR1 is SEHNR and CDR2 is FQNEAQ in the germline V gene (reference sequence). The CDR3 length is 16 residues.

This chain uses TRBV5-1 with TRBJ2-7; 7 bases match TRBD1. The germline gives CDR1 SGHRS, CDR2 YFSETQ. The V segment lost 0 bases and the J segment 3 bases; nucleotides outside the gene matches: 6. The CDR3 runs to 15 residues. CDR3 sequence: CASSLVGGGFYEQYF. As DNA, the CDR3 is TGCGCCAGCAGCTTGGTAGGGGGCGGCTTCTACGAGCAGTACTTC.

This chain links TRBV14 with TRBJ1-2, with TRBD1 matching over 8 bases. Germline loops: CDR1 SGHDN, CDR2 FVKESK. J lost 5 bases, V lost 4 bases, and 9 bases had no gene match. The CDR3 covers 15 residues. The chain's CDR3 is CASSPYDRGGYGYTF. The CDR3 DNA follows: TGTGCCAGCAGCCCATACGACAGGGGCGGATATGGCTACACCTTC.

The rearrangement joins TRBV6-5 to TRBJ2-7, with TRBD2 matching 15 bases. The CDR3 is 14 amino acids. Germline V lookup: CDR1 MNHEY, CDR2 SVGAGI. J gave up 7 bases and V 8 bases, and 6 bases lay outside the gene matches. This chain's CDR3 is CASGTSGGPREQYF. DNA for the CDR3: TGTGCCAGCGGGACTAGCGGGGGGCCCAGGGAGCAGTACTTC.

As to this clone: An end of the junction differs from the germline gene, which may be a read error. J is TRBJ1-1 and V is TRBV28, with a tentative D call TRBD1 (5 bases). The V gene's germline CDR1 is MDHEN and CDR2 SYDVKM. This CDR3 has 12 residues. As DNA, the CDR3 is TGTGCCAGCAGCACCGGGACTGCGGAATGGGACTTT. It translates to CASSTGTAEWDF.

The rearrangement links TRBV12-2 to TRBJ1-2; TRBD1 reflects the table's D call only, with no check against the DNA. TRBV12-2 is classified as a pseudogene. This CDR3 spans 12 amino acids. CDR3 loop: CASRTGGYGYTF. The CDR3 nucleotides read TGTGCAAGTCGGACAGGGGGCTATGGCTACACCTTC.

In its sample, this clone was seen many times. The rearrangement uses TRBV29-1 and TRBJ1-2, with TRBD1 identical over 7 bases. The CDR3 length is 12 residues. In germline, CDR1 is SQVTM, CDR2 ANQGSEA. The ends lost 7 bases at V and 4 bases at J; junction bases unmatched: 6. The CDR3 DNA reads TGCAGCGGGGGGACAGTGGGCTATGGCTACACCTTC. Amino acid sequence: CSGGTVGYGYTF.

This clone came up once. The rearrangement joins TRBV11-2 to TRBJ2-7; weak D call: TRBD2 (6 bases). Trimming shortened V by 1 base and J by 2 bases, and 12 bases separated the two germline ends. The CDR3 spans 15 residues. CDR1 is SGHAT, CDR2 FQNNGV, per germline. CDR3 sequence reads: CASSLGLAIPYEQYF. CDR3 nucleotides: TGTGCCAGCAGCTTAGGGCTAGCGATTCCCTACGAGCAGTACTTC. The full variable domain, rest sourced from reference TRBV11-2 and TRBJ2-7, is EAGVAQSPRYKIIEKRQSVAFWCNPISGHATLYWYQQILGQGPKLLIQFQNNGVVDDSQLPKDRFSAERLKGVDSTLKIQPAKLEDSAVYLCASSLGLAIPYEQYFGPGTRLTVT.

The genes are TRBV19 and TRBJ1-4; 9 bases fit TRBD1. Germline-derived CDR1 and CDR2 are LNHDA and SQIVND (reference sequence). After removal of 2 bases from V and 8 bases from J, the junction contained 6 bases not matched to a gene. The CDR3 is 15 amino acids. The DNA of the CDR3 is TGTGCCAGTAGTATAACCCCGACAGGGGGGGAAAAACTGTTTTTT. Its translation: CASSITPTGGEKLFF.

The rearrangement joins TRBV7-8 to TRBJ1-5, with a possible D match to TRBD1 (6 bases). Germline values: CDR1 SGHVS, CDR2 FQNEAQ. The CDR3 runs to 13 residues. The V end lost 5 bases, the J end lost 5 bases, and 10 bases lay between the germline ends. CDR3 amino acids: CASSRGIDQPQHF. CDR3 bases: TGTGCCAGCAGCAGGGGGATTGATCAGCCCCAGCATTTT.

This sequence joins TRBV27 and TRBJ1-5; D uncertain. Between the trimmed V and J ends, which lost 0 bases and 2 bases, there was a span of 11 bases. CDR1 is MNHEY and CDR2 is SMNVEV in the germline V gene (reference sequence). The CDR3 covers 16 residues. The CDR3 loop is CASSLSSGSGNQPQHF. The CDR3 DNA follows: TGTGCCAGCAGTTTATCGTCCGGGAGCGGCAATCAGCCCCAGCATTTT.

V usage is TRBV19 and J usage is TRBJ2-7, with a tentative D call TRBD2 (5 bases). Germline CDR1 reads LNHDA; CDR2 reads SQIVND (reference sequence). CDR3 size: 16 residues. The germline V and J ends were trimmed by 4 bases and 4 bases, with 20 bases remaining between them. In nucleotides, the CDR3 is TGTGCCAGTAGTAGTGAGGAAATAACGGGATCATACGAGCAGTACTTC. Translating it yields CASSSEEITGSYEQYF.

This rearrangement joins TRBV7-9 to TRBJ1-2; 8 bases are shared with TRBD1. V gave up 8 bases and J gave up 8 bases; unmatched junction bases: 10. The V gene's germline CDR1 is SEHNR and CDR2 FQNEAQ (reference sequence). The CDR3 sequence is 13 residues long. The CDR3 reads CASSSTGDSGYTF. The CDR3 DNA reads as TGTGCCAGCTCCTCGACAGGGGATAGCGGCTACACCTTC.

The chain is built from TRBV30 and TRBJ1-2; D unresolved. Trimming cost V 0 bases and J 8 bases, with 10 bases left between them. Looked up from germline, CDR1 is GTSNPN and CDR2 is SVGIG (reference sequence). This CDR3 comprises 12 residues. The CDR3 reads CAWSVGGAGYTF. CDR3 bases: TGTGCCTGGAGTGTTGGAGGCGCCGGCTACACCTTC.

This sequence joins TRBV6-5 and TRBJ1-6; weak D call: TRBD1 (5 bases). This CDR3 region has 15 residues. Trimming left V 7 bases short and J 6 bases short, with 16 bases between. CDR1 and CDR2 from the germline V gene are MNHEY and SVGAGI. The CDR3 region has the DNA TGTGCCAGCAATCGAGGGGTGCTGGGTAATTCACCCCTCCACTTT. It yields the protein CASNRGVLGNSPLHF.

The gene calls are TRBV12-3 or TRBV12-4 and TRBJ1-1; no firm D call. The V end was cut by 5 bases, the J end by 2 bases, with 3 bases between. The CDR3 is 11 residues long. The CDR3 sequence is CASSKNTEAFF. CDR3 in DNA: TGTGCCAGCAGTAAAAACACTGAAGCTTTCTTT.

This clone came up once. The rearrangement joins TRBV19 to TRBJ2-3, with 9 bases fitting TRBD2. The V gene's germline CDR1 is LNHDA and CDR2 SQIVND (reference sequence). This CDR3 region has 15 residues. J gave up 2 bases and V 2 bases, and 2 bases lay outside the gene matches. CDR3 region: CASSISSGVTDTQYF. Written as DNA, the CDR3 is TGTGCCAGTAGTATATCTAGCGGGGTCACAGATACGCAGTATTTT.

In this sample, this clone turned up once. J is TRBJ1-5 and V is TRBV28; 9 bases match TRBD1. CDR1 and CDR2 (germline): MDHEN, SYDVKM. V trimming: 5 bases; J trimming: 3 bases; junction bases outside the gene matches: 5. The CDR3 runs 15 residues. The CDR3: CASSRTGGINQPQHF. As DNA, the CDR3 is TGTGCCAGCAGTCGAACAGGGGGCATCAATCAGCCCCAGCATTTT.